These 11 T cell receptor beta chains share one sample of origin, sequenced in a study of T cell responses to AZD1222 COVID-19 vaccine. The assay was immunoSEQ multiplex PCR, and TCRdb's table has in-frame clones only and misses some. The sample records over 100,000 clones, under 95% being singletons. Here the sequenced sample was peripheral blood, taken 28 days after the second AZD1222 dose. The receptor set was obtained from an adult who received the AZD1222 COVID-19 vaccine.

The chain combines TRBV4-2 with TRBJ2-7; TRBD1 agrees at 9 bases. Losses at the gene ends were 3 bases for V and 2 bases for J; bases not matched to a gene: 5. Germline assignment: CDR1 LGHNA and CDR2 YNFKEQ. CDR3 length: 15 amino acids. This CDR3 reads CASSQSWDRAYEQYF. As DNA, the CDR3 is TGTGCCAGCAGCCAGTCTTGGGACAGGGCCTACGAGCAGTACTTC.

DNA of the CDR3: TGCGCCAGCAGCCCCCTAGCGGGAGGGCCAACAGATACGCAGTATTTT. Its protein is CASSPLAGGPTDTQYF. V and J are TRBV5-1 and TRBJ2-3, with 12 bases matching TRBD2. This CDR3 region has 16 residues. Germline V gene lookup returns CDR1 SGHRS and CDR2 YFSETQ. V trimming: 4 bases; J trimming: 3 bases; junction bases outside the gene matches: 6.

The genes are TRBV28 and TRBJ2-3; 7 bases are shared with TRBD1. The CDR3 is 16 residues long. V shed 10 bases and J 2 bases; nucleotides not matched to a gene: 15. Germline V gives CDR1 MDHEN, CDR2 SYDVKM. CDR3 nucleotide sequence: TGTGCCACCCTTGCCTGGGACAGCAGCCTCACAGATACGCAGTATTTT. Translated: CATLAWDSSLTDTQYF.

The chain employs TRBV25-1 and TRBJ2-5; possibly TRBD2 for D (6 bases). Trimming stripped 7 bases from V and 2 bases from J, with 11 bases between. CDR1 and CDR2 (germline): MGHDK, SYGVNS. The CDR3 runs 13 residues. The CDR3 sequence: CASTPGLQETQYF. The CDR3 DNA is TGTGCCAGCACCCCGGGACTGCAAGAGACCCAGTACTTC.

CDR3 region: CASSHGGRESTDTQYF. In DNA form, the CDR3 reads TGTGCCAGCAGCCACGGGGGACGGGAAAGCACAGATACGCAGTATTTT. V is TRBV4-2 and J is TRBJ2-3, with D maybe TRBD2 (6 bases). The CDR3 covers 16 residues. V was clipped by 3 bases and J by 0 bases, with 13 bases between them. CDR1 LGHNA and CDR2 YNFKEQ come from the germline V gene.

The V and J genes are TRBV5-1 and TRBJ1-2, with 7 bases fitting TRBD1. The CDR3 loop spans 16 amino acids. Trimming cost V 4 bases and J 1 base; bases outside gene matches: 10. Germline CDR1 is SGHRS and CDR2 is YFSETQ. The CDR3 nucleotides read TGCGCCAGCAGCCAAAAGCCGGGACAGAATAACTATGGCTACACCTTC. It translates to CASSQKPGQNNYGYTF.

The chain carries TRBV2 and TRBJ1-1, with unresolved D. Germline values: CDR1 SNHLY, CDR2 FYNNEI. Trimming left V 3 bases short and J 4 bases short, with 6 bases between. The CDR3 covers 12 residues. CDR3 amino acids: CASSDLSTEAFF. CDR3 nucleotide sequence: TGTGCCAGCAGTGATCTCTCCACTGAAGCTTTCTTT.

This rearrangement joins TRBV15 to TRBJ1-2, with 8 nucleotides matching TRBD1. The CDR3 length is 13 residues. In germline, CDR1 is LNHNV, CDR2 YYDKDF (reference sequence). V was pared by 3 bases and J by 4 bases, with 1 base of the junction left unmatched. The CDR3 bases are TGTGCCACCAGCAGGCAGGGGGCCTATGGCTACACCTTC. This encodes CATSRQGAYGYTF.

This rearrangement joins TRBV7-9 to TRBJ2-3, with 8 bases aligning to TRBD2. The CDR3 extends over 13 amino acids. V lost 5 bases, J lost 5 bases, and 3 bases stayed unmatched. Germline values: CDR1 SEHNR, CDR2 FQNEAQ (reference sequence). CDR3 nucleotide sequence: TGTGCCAGCAGCCCGGCGGGGGGAGATACGCAGTATTTT. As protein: CASSPAGGDTQYF. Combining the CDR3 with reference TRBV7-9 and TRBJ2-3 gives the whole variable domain DTGVSQNPRHKITKRGQNVTFRCDPISEHNRLYWYRQTLGQGPEFLTYFQNEAQLEKSRLLSDRFSAERPKGSFSTLEIQRTEQGDSAMYLCASSPAGGDTQYFGPGTRLTVL.

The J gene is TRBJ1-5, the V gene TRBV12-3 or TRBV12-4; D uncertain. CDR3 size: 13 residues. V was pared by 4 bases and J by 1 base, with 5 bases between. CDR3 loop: CASSYYSNQPQHF. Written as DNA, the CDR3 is TGTGCCAGCAGTTACTACAGCAATCAGCCCCAGCATTTT.

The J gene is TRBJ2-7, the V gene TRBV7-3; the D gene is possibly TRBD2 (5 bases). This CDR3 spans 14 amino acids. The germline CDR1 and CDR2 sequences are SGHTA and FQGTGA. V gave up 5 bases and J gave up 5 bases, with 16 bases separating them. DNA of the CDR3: TGTGCCAGCAGCGTCGGACTCCCTACGGACGAGCAGTACTTC. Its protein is CASSVGLPTDEQYF.